The rows below give T cell receptor beta chains drawn from one sample of a study of cytomegalovirus exposure and HLA in healthy donors. Profiled with immunoSEQ multiplex PCR; TCRdb holds only in-frame clones, not every one. The sample holds 70,000 to 95,000 clones, roughly 80% seen once. Sample: PBMCs. The receptors stem from a man under 40 in good health and CMV-seropositive. Each CDR3 is given with its conserved first and last residue. The order of the fields is D gene, clone size, V gene, CDR3 protein. D genes are given only for firm matches. Expanded clones get a size class; other rows say once, few or many, or leave the size out.

d_call: TRBD2
clone_size: NA
v_call: TRBV9
cdr3_aa: CASSTRGLAGGYNEQFF

d_call: NA
clone_size: NA
v_call: TRBV9
cdr3_aa: CASSVSPAGTSEKLFF

d_call: TRBD1
clone_size: NA
v_call: TRBV30
cdr3_aa: CAWSGQGAGNQPQHF

d_call: NA
clone_size: once
v_call: TRBV30
cdr3_aa: CAWSRVAGELFF

d_call: TRBD1
clone_size: NA
v_call: TRBV6-5
cdr3_aa: CASSYGTGKGYGYTF

d_call: TRBD2
clone_size: NA
v_call: TRBV6-1
cdr3_aa: CASSKTSGGRNIQYF

d_call: TRBD1
clone_size: NA
v_call: TRBV2
cdr3_aa: CASSLQGASGYTF

d_call: NA
clone_size: NA
v_call: TRBV19
cdr3_aa: CASSPPGSSEKLFF

d_call: TRBD1
clone_size: NA
v_call: TRBV30
cdr3_aa: CAWSPTGVNQPQHF

d_call: NA
clone_size: NA
v_call: TRBV5-1
cdr3_aa: CASSFDWEETQYF

d_call: TRBD1
clone_size: NA
v_call: TRBV19
cdr3_aa: CASRTRDSSTDTQYF

d_call: TRBD1
clone_size: NA
v_call: TRBV18
cdr3_aa: CASTARGEGATEAFF

d_call: TRBD2
clone_size: NA
v_call: TRBV7-7
cdr3_aa: CASSSTGASGGTQYF

d_call: TRBD1
clone_size: few
v_call: TRBV6-5
cdr3_aa: CASTGQGGEKLFF

d_call: TRBD1
clone_size: NA
v_call: TRBV7-9
cdr3_aa: CASSFRGTGGRFQETQYF

d_call: NA
clone_size: NA
v_call: TRBV6-5
cdr3_aa: CASSRQIMGYEQYF

d_call: TRBD1
clone_size: NA
v_call: TRBV2
cdr3_aa: CASRVDRGADTQYF

d_call: NA
clone_size: few
v_call: TRBV7-9
cdr3_aa: CASSQPRHPGELFF

d_call: NA
clone_size: few
v_call: TRBV6-6
cdr3_aa: CASQPQQGVNTGELFF

d_call: NA
clone_size: NA
v_call: TRBV2
cdr3_aa: CASSEAHRSLNSPLHF